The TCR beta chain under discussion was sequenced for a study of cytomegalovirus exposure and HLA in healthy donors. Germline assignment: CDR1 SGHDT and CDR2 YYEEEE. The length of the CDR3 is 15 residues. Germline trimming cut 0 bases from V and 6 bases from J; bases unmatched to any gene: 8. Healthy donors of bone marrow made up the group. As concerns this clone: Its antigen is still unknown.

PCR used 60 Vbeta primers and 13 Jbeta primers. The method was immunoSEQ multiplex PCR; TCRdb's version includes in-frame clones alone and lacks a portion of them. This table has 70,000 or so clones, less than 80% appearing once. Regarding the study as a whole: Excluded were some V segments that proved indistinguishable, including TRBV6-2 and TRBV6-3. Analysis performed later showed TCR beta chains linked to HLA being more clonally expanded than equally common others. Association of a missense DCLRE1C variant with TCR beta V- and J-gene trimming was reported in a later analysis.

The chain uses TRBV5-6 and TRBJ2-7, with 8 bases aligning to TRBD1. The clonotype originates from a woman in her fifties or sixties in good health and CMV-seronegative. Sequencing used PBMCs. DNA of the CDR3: TGTGCCAGCAGCTTGGGTGGTCAGGGGGCTGTCGAGCAGTACTTC. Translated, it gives CASSLGGQGAVEQYF.